This TCR beta chain was sequenced during a study of T cell responses to AZD1222 COVID-19 vaccine. Overall study results and limits: Only six individuals given AZD1222 were seropositive at baseline.

The germline V and J ends were trimmed by 4 bases and 3 bases, with 3 bases remaining between them. Germline lookup yields CDR1 KGHSH and CDR2 LQKENI. This CDR3 is 11 amino acids long. Details on this clone: Its antigen is undetermined. Other DNA sequences in this sample translate to the same CDR3.

Sequencing used immunoSEQ multiplex PCR; TCRdb keeps in-frame clones, though not all of them. Among some 120,000 clones listed, 88% were seen once. The gene calls are TRBV18 and TRBJ1-2; D remains unclear. The receptor was derived from an adult in good health. Source: peripheral blood, taken on day 0 of MenACWY control vaccination. CDR3 region: CASSRDYGYTF. The CDR3 nucleotides are TGTGCCAGCTCACGTGACTATGGCTACACCTTC.